This T cell receptor (beta chain) comes out of a study of T cells after yellow fever vaccination. Each CDR3 protein gets one entry after TCRdb re-called the 5' RACE reads with MiXCR. The sample includes 300,000 or so distinct CDR3 sequences, 10% to 15% of them seen just once. This clonotype showed up just a few times. Germline loops: CDR1 PRHDT, CDR2 FYEKMQ (reference sequence). This CDR3 spans 23 amino acids. With 5 bases removed from V and 0 bases from J, the gap between germline ends came to 36 bases. The chain joins TRBV13 to TRBJ2-3; D assignment may be TRBD1 or TRBD2 (5 bases each). This material consisted of CD4+ T cells sorted from PBMCs, taken 45 days after the yellow fever booster vaccination. The sequence was collected from a man younger than 40 who received the YFV17D yellow fever vaccine. CDR3 sequence: CASSLLPPGTTSRADPSTDTQYF. The CDR3 bases are TGTGCCAGCAGCCTCCTCCCCCCTGGGACCACCTCCCGAGCGGACCCTAGCACAGATACGCAGTATTTT.